A selection of T cell receptor beta chains follows, all from one sample in a study of blood T cell repertoires in COVID-19. Generated by immunoSEQ multiplex PCR, the TCRdb table keeps only in-frame clones and is missing some. The data contain about 110,000 clones, around 86% of them singletons. The sequenced material came from peripheral blood. The receptors originated from a man in his 70s with acute or convalescent COVID-19. The CDR3 runs from the conserved cysteine through the conserved F or W. The order of the fields is V gene, D gene, clone size, J gene, CDR3 protein, CDR3 DNA. A D gene is named only where the DNA matches it firmly. A clone size is listed for some rows: how often the clone was seen (once, few, many), or a class if it is expanded.

V gene: TRBV9; D gene: NA; clone size: NA; J gene: TRBJ1-3; CDR3 protein: CASSVGTLGGTIYF; CDR3 DNA: TGTGCCAGCAGCGTAGGTACCCTCGGTGGCACCATATATTTT
V gene: TRBV28; D gene: TRBD1; clone size: NA; J gene: TRBJ2-7; CDR3 protein: CASSGTGTGFSYEQYF; CDR3 DNA: TGTGCCAGCAGCGGGACCGGGACAGGATTTTCTTACGAGCAGTACTTC
V gene: TRBV7-3; D gene: NA; clone size: few; J gene: TRBJ1-2; CDR3 protein: CASSFGPGEGYTF; CDR3 DNA: TGTGCCAGCAGCTTTGGCCCAGGGGAGGGCTACACCTTC
V gene: TRBV14; D gene: TRBD2; clone size: NA; J gene: TRBJ2-2; CDR3 protein: CASSQRTSGTSNTGELFF; CDR3 DNA: TGTGCCAGCAGCCAACGGACTAGCGGGACGTCGAACACCGGGGAGCTGTTTTTT
V gene: TRBV7-6; D gene: NA; clone size: NA; J gene: TRBJ1-5; CDR3 protein: CASSLVGGQPQHF; CDR3 DNA: TGTGCCAGCAGCTTAGTCGGAGGTCAGCCCCAGCATTTT
V gene: TRBV28; D gene: NA; clone size: NA; J gene: TRBJ1-3; CDR3 protein: CASTGLGNTIYF; CDR3 DNA: TGTGCCAGTACAGGGTTAGGAAACACCATATATTTT
V gene: TRBV18; D gene: TRBD1; clone size: NA; J gene: TRBJ2-3; CDR3 protein: CASSPVDRGTDTQYF; CDR3 DNA: TGTGCCAGCTCACCAGTCGACAGGGGCACAGATACGCAGTATTTT
V gene: TRBV28; D gene: NA; clone size: NA; J gene: TRBJ1-6; CDR3 protein: CASSSVWQGENSPLHF; CDR3 DNA: TGTGCCAGCAGTTCCGTGTGGCAGGGTGAGAATTCACCCCTCCACTTT
V gene: TRBV6-2/TRBV6-3; D gene: NA; clone size: NA; J gene: TRBJ2-2; CDR3 protein: CASSANLGGNTGELFF; CDR3 DNA: TGTGCCAGCAGTGCTAATTTGGGGGGGAACACCGGGGAGCTGTTTTTT
V gene: TRBV2; D gene: TRBD1; clone size: NA; J gene: TRBJ1-5; CDR3 protein: CASRGPGQSNQPQHF; CDR3 DNA: TGTGCCAGCAGGGGACCGGGACAGAGCAATCAGCCCCAGCATTTT
V gene: TRBV21-1; D gene: NA; clone size: NA; J gene: TRBJ2-4; CDR3 protein: CASSKVLWRDLAKNIQYF; CDR3 DNA: TGTGCCAGCAGCAAAGTTCTGTGGCGGGATTTAGCCAAAAACATTCAGTACTTC
V gene: TRBV7-7; D gene: TRBD2; clone size: NA; J gene: TRBJ2-5; CDR3 protein: CASSLVAGGFETQYF; CDR3 DNA: TGTGCCAGCAGCTTAGTCGCGGGAGGATTCGAGACCCAGTACTTC
V gene: TRBV10-3; D gene: NA; clone size: NA; J gene: TRBJ2-7; CDR3 protein: CAISDPSMEQYF; CDR3 DNA: TGTGCCATCAGTGATCCTTCTATGGAGCAGTACTTC
V gene: TRBV24-1; D gene: TRBD2; clone size: NA; J gene: TRBJ2-1; CDR3 protein: CATSDSLAGDYNEQFF; CDR3 DNA: TGTGCCACCAGTGATTCCCTAGCGGGAGACTACAATGAGCAGTTCTTC
V gene: TRBV10-2; D gene: NA; clone size: NA; J gene: TRBJ1-1; CDR3 protein: CASSSPPGQGNTEAFF; CDR3 DNA: TGCGCCAGCAGCTCCCCTCCGGGACAAGGGAACACTGAAGCTTTCTTT
V gene: TRBV2; D gene: NA; clone size: NA; J gene: TRBJ1-3; CDR3 protein: CASSDGGSGNTIYF; CDR3 DNA: TGTGCCAGCAGTGACGGGGGCTCTGGAAACACCATATATTTT
V gene: TRBV29-1; D gene: NA; clone size: few; J gene: TRBJ2-1; CDR3 protein: CSVDKYVEPYNEQFF; CDR3 DNA: TGCAGCGTTGACAAGTATGTAGAGCCTTACAATGAGCAGTTCTTC
V gene: TRBV29-1; D gene: NA; clone size: NA; J gene: TRBJ1-2; CDR3 protein: CSVDGRPLGYTF; CDR3 DNA: TGCAGCGTTGATGGCAGGCCTCTTGGCTACACCTTC
V gene: TRBV5-8; D gene: TRBD1; clone size: NA; J gene: TRBJ1-2; CDR3 protein: CASSLSGTGNYGYTF; CDR3 DNA: TGTGCCAGCAGCTTGTCCGGGACAGGGAACTATGGCTACACCTTC
V gene: TRBV28; D gene: TRBD2; clone size: NA; J gene: TRBJ2-5; CDR3 protein: CASSLGGRETQYF; CDR3 DNA: TGTGCCAGCAGTTTAGGCGGGAGAGAGACCCAGTACTTC
V gene: TRBV24-1; D gene: NA; clone size: NA; J gene: TRBJ2-1; CDR3 protein: CATSDRLNEQFF; CDR3 DNA: TGTGCCACCAGTGATCGTCTCAATGAGCAGTTCTTC
V gene: TRBV13; D gene: TRBD2; clone size: NA; J gene: TRBJ2-3; CDR3 protein: CASSLGRGARDTQYF; CDR3 DNA: TGTGCCAGCAGCTTGGGGCGGGGGGCAAGAGATACGCAGTATTTT
V gene: TRBV19; D gene: TRBD1; clone size: NA; J gene: TRBJ2-2; CDR3 protein: CASNKRETGQTGELFF; CDR3 DNA: TGTGCCAGTAACAAGAGAGAGACAGGGCAAACCGGGGAGCTGTTTTTT
V gene: TRBV5-6; D gene: TRBD1; clone size: NA; J gene: TRBJ1-6; CDR3 protein: CASRPGTGNSYNSPLHF; CDR3 DNA: TGTGCCAGCAGGCCCGGGACAGGGAACTCCTATAATTCACCCCTCCACTTT
V gene: TRBV28; D gene: TRBD1; clone size: NA; J gene: TRBJ2-7; CDR3 protein: CASSSYGTGNEQYF; CDR3 DNA: TGTGCCAGCAGTTCTTACGGGACAGGGAACGAGCAGTACTTC
V gene: TRBV11-1; D gene: TRBD1; clone size: NA; J gene: TRBJ1-2; CDR3 protein: CASSLEQGTNYGYTF; CDR3 DNA: TGTGCCAGCAGCTTAGAACAGGGGACTAACTATGGCTACACCTTC
V gene: TRBV28; D gene: NA; clone size: NA; J gene: TRBJ2-1; CDR3 protein: CASSLIRQDEQFF; CDR3 DNA: TGTGCCAGCAGTTTAATTAGGCAGGATGAGCAGTTCTTC
V gene: TRBV7-9; D gene: NA; clone size: NA; J gene: TRBJ1-1; CDR3 protein: CASSAQGTKGNTEAFF; CDR3 DNA: TGTGCCAGCAGCGCGCAGGGGACGAAGGGGAACACTGAAGCTTTCTTT
V gene: TRBV12-3/TRBV12-4; D gene: NA; clone size: NA; J gene: TRBJ2-3; CDR3 protein: CASSKRDTQYF; CDR3 DNA: TGTGCCAGCAGTAAACGGGATACGCAGTATTTT
V gene: TRBV20-1; D gene: NA; clone size: NA; J gene: TRBJ2-1; CDR3 protein: CSARPSNEQFF; CDR3 DNA: TGCAGTGCTAGGCCGAGCAATGAGCAGTTCTTC
V gene: TRBV6-4; D gene: NA; clone size: NA; J gene: TRBJ1-2; CDR3 protein: CASMVGQGYGYTF; CDR3 DNA: TGTGCCAGCATGGTTGGGCAGGGCTATGGCTACACCTTC
V gene: TRBV5-1; D gene: TRBD1; clone size: NA; J gene: TRBJ1-4; CDR3 protein: CASSWGDRSTNEKLFF; CDR3 DNA: TGCGCCAGCAGCTGGGGGGACAGATCAACTAATGAAAAACTGTTTTTT
V gene: TRBV20-1; D gene: NA; clone size: NA; J gene: TRBJ2-7; CDR3 protein: CSAILEYEQYF; CDR3 DNA: TGCAGTGCTATCCTCGAGTACGAGCAGTACTTC
V gene: TRBV7-8; D gene: NA; clone size: NA; J gene: TRBJ2-4; CDR3 protein: CASSSPVQGAKNIQYF; CDR3 DNA: TGTGCCAGCAGCTCCCCGGTACAGGGAGCCAAAAACATTCAGTACTTC
V gene: TRBV6-1; D gene: NA; clone size: NA; J gene: TRBJ1-5; CDR3 protein: CASSEAIGGSPNQPQHF; CDR3 DNA: TGTGCCAGCAGTGAAGCTATAGGGGGATCCCCCAATCAGCCCCAGCATTTT
V gene: TRBV7-2; D gene: NA; clone size: NA; J gene: TRBJ2-3; CDR3 protein: CASSLVSSRQGRADTQYF; CDR3 DNA: TGTGCCAGCAGCTTAGTTTCTAGCCGACAGGGGAGGGCAGATACGCAGTATTTT
V gene: TRBV7-2; D gene: NA; clone size: NA; J gene: TRBJ1-3; CDR3 protein: CASSPRSSGNTIYF; CDR3 DNA: TGTGCCAGCAGCCCACGTAGCTCTGGAAACACCATATATTTT
V gene: TRBV28; D gene: TRBD1; clone size: NA; J gene: TRBJ1-2; CDR3 protein: CASIRTGNGYTF; CDR3 DNA: TGTGCCAGCATTCGGACAGGGAACGGCTACACCTTC
V gene: TRBV25-1; D gene: NA; clone size: NA; J gene: TRBJ2-2; CDR3 protein: CASSATGKNTGELFF; CDR3 DNA: TGTGCCAGCAGTGCTACAGGGAAGAACACCGGGGAGCTGTTTTTT
V gene: TRBV9; D gene: NA; clone size: NA; J gene: TRBJ2-7; CDR3 protein: CASSARDSQFSYEQYF; CDR3 DNA: TGTGCCAGCAGCGCCAGGGATTCCCAATTCTCCTACGAGCAGTACTTC
V gene: TRBV5-4; D gene: TRBD1; clone size: once; J gene: TRBJ2-5; CDR3 protein: CASSPTLTGTETQYF; CDR3 DNA: TGTGCCAGCAGCCCCACACTGACAGGGACAGAGACCCAGTACTTC